The T cell receptor (beta chain) under discussion was sequenced for a study of CD8 T cells in ankylosing spondylitis. This CDR3 spans 17 amino acids. Germline loops: CDR1 SEHNR, CDR2 FQNEAQ (reference sequence). Trimming pared 2 bases from V and 4 bases from J, leaving 18 bases between. This clonotype was seen a few times. TCRdb fed the 5' RACE reads into MiXCR, producing one record per CDR3 protein. The sample consists of more than 150,000 distinct CDR3 sequences, 9.5% to 15% of them appearing once. Sequenced material: blood, either unsorted or a sorted T cell fraction (not recorded which). V and J are TRBV7-9 and TRBJ2-1; TRBD2 is a possible D gene (5 bases). This receptor was identified in a male donor with ankylosing spondylitis or in good health (not recorded which). Here the CDR3 DNA reads TGTGCCAGCAGCTTACCCCATGTAGGAAGAGGGTACAATGAGCAGTTCTTC. This encodes CASSLPHVGRGYNEQFF. Filled out from reference TRBV7-9 and TRBJ2-1, the complete variable domain reads DTGVSQNPRHKITKRGQNVTFRCDPISEHNRLYWYRQTLGQGPEFLTYFQNEAQLEKSRLLSDRFSAERPKGSFSTLEIQRTEQGDSAMYLCASSLPHVGRGYNEQFFGPGTRLTVL.